The sequence of this T cell receptor beta chain was determined in a study of T cells in tuberculosis. Turning to the study itself: In South Africa, adults with active tuberculosis were compared with IGRA-negative and latently infected IGRA-positive adolescents.

Each clinical donor contributed on average around 110,000 T cells from unsorted cryopreserved PBMC. Clones were read by immunoSEQ multiplex PCR, and TCRdb kept only the in-frame ones, dropping some. The data show some 31,000 clones, around 95% seen once. Broader study findings: Samples were chosen by availability of cryopreserved specimens.

A few counts support this clone. Its antigen is unidentified. CDR1 is WNHNN, CDR2 SYGVQD, per germline (reference sequence). The CDR3 totals 13 residues. V was clipped by 6 bases and J by 4 bases; unmatched bases: 5. V and J are TRBV10-1 and TRBJ1-1; 7 positions agree with TRBD1. The specimen was PBMCs. This TCR was sampled from a donor between 10 and 29 years old with latent tuberculosis or without tuberculosis infection. CDR3 nucleotide sequence: TGCGCCAGCAGAAAGGACAGGAGCACTGAAGCTTTCTTT. Amino acids: CASRKDRSTEAFF.